This is a list of T cell receptor beta chains from one sample in a study of tumor-infiltrating lymphocytes in primary liver carcinoma. TCRdb ran MiXCR on the multiplex PCR reads and lists one entry per CDR3 protein. The sample carries tens of thousands of distinct CDR3 sequences, about 80% recorded once. Source material: liver tumor tissue from sampling region 3. The receptors come from a man aged 40-49 years with primary liver carcinoma and hepatitis B virus infection. Both conserved end residues are part of each CDR3. The D gene is left open where the match is weak. Size tells how often a clone was seen (once, few, many) or the class of an expanded clone, and some rows leave it out.

abundance	j_gene	d_gene	v_gene	CDR3nt	CDR3aa
once	TRBJ2-6	TRBD2	TRBV6-5	TGTGCCAGCAGTTACCCCTTCGGGGGGGGGGAATCTGGGGCCAACGTCCTGATTTTC	CASSYPFGGGESGANVLIF
NA	TRBJ2-7	NA	TRBV11-2	TGTGCCAGCACATCCTTGGAAGCGGCCCACAACGAGCAGTACTTC	CASTSLEAAHNEQYF
NA	TRBJ2-1	TRBD2	TRBV6-5	TGTGCCAGCAGTTATAATCCGCTAACGGGAGGCTATGAGCAGTTCTTC	CASSYNPLTGGYEQFF
few	TRBJ1-5	NA	TRBV2	TGTGCCAGCAGTGCGGGGGCCCCCAATCAGCCCCAGCATTTT	CASSAGAPNQPQHF
NA	TRBJ2-3	NA	TRBV7-9	TGTGCCAACAGCCAGCCCCGAACTAGCACAGATACGCAGTATTTT	CANSQPRTSTDTQYF
NA	TRBJ2-5	NA	TRBV5-6	TGTGCCAGCAGCTCGACGTCACATGAGACCCGGTACTTC	CASSSTSHETRYF
NA	TRBJ2-1	NA	TRBV11-1	TGTGTCAGCAGTCCAAGGGGGGGGGGCTACAATGAGCAGTTCTTT	CVSSPRGGGYNEQFF
NA	TRBJ1-1	NA	TRBV13	TGTGCCAGCAGCTTAACGAAGAACACTGAAGTTTTCTTT	CASSLTKNTEVFF
NA	TRBJ2-1	NA	TRBV11-2	TGTGTCAGCAGCCCTGAGTACAATGAGCAGCTCTTC	CVSSPEYNEQLF
NA	TRBJ2-2	NA	TRBV29-1	TGCAGCACCGTTTTTGACCAAACCGGGGAGCTGTTTTTT	CSTVFDQTGELFF
NA	TRBJ1-2	NA	TRBV12-3/TRBV12-4	TGTGCCAGCAGTTTAACCGACAGGTCTGGCTACACCTTC	CASSLTDRSGYTF
many	TRBJ1-1	TRBD1	TRBV28	TGTGCCAGCAGTACACAGGGGAGGGAAGCTTTCTTT	CASSTQGREAFF
NA	TRBJ2-5	TRBD2	TRBV12-3/TRBV12-4	TGTCCCTGCAGTTTGCTAGCGGGAGGGGGAGAGACCCAGTACTTC	CPCSLLAGGGETQYF
once	TRBJ2-1	NA	TRBV11-2	TGTGCCAGCAGCTTATATGATGTCTATGAACAGTTCTTC	CASSLYDVYEQFF
many	TRBJ2-5	TRBD1	TRBV6-6	TGTGCCAGCAGTACTGGACAGGAAACGGAGACCCAGTACTTC	CASSTGQETETQYF
NA	TRBJ2-7	NA	TRBV12-3/TRBV12-4	TGTGCCAGCACCGAACCGGGACTGGCTTTTTACGGGCAGCACTTC	CASTEPGLAFYGQHF
NA	TRBJ2-2	NA	TRBV6-5	TGTGACTGCAGTTACTCTCGGGACACCGGGGAGCTGTTTTTT	CDCSYSRDTGELFF
NA	TRBJ2-1	NA	TRBV11-1	TGTGCCAGCAGCCTGGGACTTGAGGGAGAAGTTGACAATGAGCAGCTCTTC	CASSLGLEGEVDNEQLF
NA	TRBJ1-4	NA	TRBV25-1	TGTACCAGCAGTGAATCGGGGGCCCTAGTGAGAAAACTGTTTTTT	CTSSESGALVRKLFF
NA	TRBJ2-7	TRBD1	TRBV12-3/TRBV12-4	TGTGTCACTAGTTTGGGGGACAGATCCTACGAGCAGTACTTC	CVTSLGDRSYEQYF
NA	TRBJ1-2	NA	TRBV30	TGTGCCTGGAGCATACAGGGTTGGGACTATGGCTATACCTTC	CAWSIQGWDYGYTF
NA	TRBJ2-2	NA	TRBV11-2	TGTGCCAGTAGCTTTGATAGGTACAGGGTCGGCACCGGGGAGCTGTTTTTT	CASSFDRYRVGTGELFF
once	TRBJ2-3	TRBD2	TRBV6-1	TGTGTCAGCAGTCAATTAGCGGGTTTAACCACAGATACGCAGCACTTT	CVSSQLAGLTTDTQHF
NA	TRBJ2-2	NA	TRBV29-1	TGCCGCGTTGCAGGGTCGAACATCGGGGAGCTGTTTTTT	CRVAGSNIGELFF
many	TRBJ2-1	NA	TRBV29-1	TGCAGCGTTGAAGGGGGGGGTTGGGCAGGGGGCCGTTCCAATGAGCAGTTCTTC	CSVEGGGWAGGRSNEQFF
once	TRBJ2-7	NA	TRBV6-1	TGTACCAGCACTGAATGGGTTTGCTACGAGCAGTACTTC	CTSTEWVCYEQYF
NA	TRBJ2-1	TRBD2	TRBV14	TGTGCCAGCAGCCAAGATCGGAGCGGGAGTGGGGTAAGGAATGAGCAGTTCTTC	CASSQDRSGSGVRNEQFF
NA	TRBJ1-5	NA	TRBV6-6	TGTGCCAGCAGTCTCTCCAATCAGCCTCAGCATTTT	CASSLSNQPQHF
NA	TRBJ2-3	NA	TRBV11-2	TGTGCCAGCAGCCCCCCGACTAGGGGCAGCACAGATAAGCAATATTTT	CASSPPTRGSTDKQYF
NA	TRBJ1-5	NA	TRBV6-6	TGTGCCAGCAGGCGGGACGGCAGGGCATATACGGGCAATCAGCCCCAGCGTTTT	CASRRDGRAYTGNQPQRF
NA	TRBJ2-7	TRBD2	TRBV6-1	TGTGCCAGCTGTGAAGGAACCCTCGGGGCGGGAGGTTACGACCAGTACTTC	CASCEGTLGAGGYDQYF
NA	TRBJ2-2	NA	TRBV12-3/TRBV12-4	TGTGCCAGCAGTTTAAAGGACACTTTCACCGGGGAGCTGCTTTTT	CASSLKDTFTGELLF
NA	TRBJ1-1	TRBD1	TRBV29-1	TGCGGCGTTGAATTTACAGGGGTCACTGAAGCTTTCTTT	CGVEFTGVTEAFF
NA	TRBJ1-3	NA	TRBV29-1	TGCAGCGTTGGTCGGCAGGATGGGACCACCATATATTTT	CSVGRQDGTTIYF
NA	TRBJ2-2	NA	TRBV12-3/TRBV12-4	TGTGCCAGCAGTTTAAGGCCCACCGGTGAGCTGTTTTTT	CASSLRPTGELFF
NA	TRBJ2-2	NA	TRBV11-2	TGTGCCAGCATCTTAGTTCGGACGTACCCAGGGACCGGGGTGCTATTTTTT	CASILVRTYPGTGVLFF
NA	TRBJ2-5	TRBD1	TRBV10-3	TGTGTCATCAGTGTGACAGGGGCTGAGGAGGCCCAGTACTTC	CVISVTGAEEAQYF
many	TRBJ2-7	NA	TRBV5-1	TGCGCCAGCAGCTTGGCCGGAAGTGGGAGCTCCTACGAGCAGTACTTC	CASSLAGSGSSYEQYF
NA	TRBJ2-2	NA	TRBV21-1	TGTGCCGGGCCACTCGGGAGTCCGAACACCGGGGAGCTGTTTTTT	CAGPLGSPNTGELFF
NA	TRBJ1-1	NA	TRBV6-5	TGTGACAGCAGTTACGGCGGGGGAGGCGGGCCTGAAGCTTTCTTT	CDSSYGGGGGPEAFF
NA	TRBJ1-1	NA	TRBV12-3/TRBV12-4	TGTGCCAACAGCCTAGCCTATCTTAGCACTGAAGCTTTCTTT	CANSLAYLSTEAFF
NA	TRBJ2-6	TRBD1	TRBV20-1	TGCAGTGCTAGGCTGACAGGGACCCCTACTGGGGCCAACGTCCTGACTTTC	CSARLTGTPTGANVLTF
NA	TRBJ2-3	TRBD1	TRBV11-2	TGTGCCAGCAGCTTCGACTGGGGGACAGATACGGAGTACTTT	CASSFDWGTDTEYF
NA	TRBJ2-1	NA	TRBV11-3	TGTGCCAACAGCCTATGGGGGATAGGGGGGCACAATGAGCAGTTCTTC	CANSLWGIGGHNEQFF
NA	TRBJ1-2	NA	TRBV12-3/TRBV12-4	TGTGACAACAGTTTAGCATGGGGGAACGGCTACACCTTC	CDNSLAWGNGYTF
many	TRBJ2-7	TRBD2	TRBV7-8	TGTGCCAGCAGCTTATTTCGCGGGGGGACTAGGGGAAGCGAGCAGTACTTC	CASSLFRGGTRGSEQYF
NA	TRBJ2-3	NA	TRBV10-3	TGTGCCATTAGTGGGGCGGGACAAGAATATCAGCCCCAGTATTTT	CAISGAGQEYQPQYF
NA	TRBJ2-3	NA	TRBV10-2	TGCGCCAACACCCAGGGATTCGAGCTAGCCCAGTATTTT	CANTQGFELAQYF
NA	TRBJ1-1	NA	TRBV7-9	TGTGCCAGCAGCTTAGCGTTAGGTCTCCAGGGTGGGAACACTGAAGCCTTCTTT	CASSLALGLQGGNTEAFF
NA	TRBJ2-2	NA	TRBV6-1	TGTGCCAGCGGTGAGGGACGGGTGAACACCGGGGAGCTGTTTTTT	CASGEGRVNTGELFF
NA	TRBJ2-7	TRBD2	TRBV2	TGTGCCAGCAGTGAGACTAGCAGGGTTCAATACGAGCAGTACTTC	CASSETSRVQYEQYF